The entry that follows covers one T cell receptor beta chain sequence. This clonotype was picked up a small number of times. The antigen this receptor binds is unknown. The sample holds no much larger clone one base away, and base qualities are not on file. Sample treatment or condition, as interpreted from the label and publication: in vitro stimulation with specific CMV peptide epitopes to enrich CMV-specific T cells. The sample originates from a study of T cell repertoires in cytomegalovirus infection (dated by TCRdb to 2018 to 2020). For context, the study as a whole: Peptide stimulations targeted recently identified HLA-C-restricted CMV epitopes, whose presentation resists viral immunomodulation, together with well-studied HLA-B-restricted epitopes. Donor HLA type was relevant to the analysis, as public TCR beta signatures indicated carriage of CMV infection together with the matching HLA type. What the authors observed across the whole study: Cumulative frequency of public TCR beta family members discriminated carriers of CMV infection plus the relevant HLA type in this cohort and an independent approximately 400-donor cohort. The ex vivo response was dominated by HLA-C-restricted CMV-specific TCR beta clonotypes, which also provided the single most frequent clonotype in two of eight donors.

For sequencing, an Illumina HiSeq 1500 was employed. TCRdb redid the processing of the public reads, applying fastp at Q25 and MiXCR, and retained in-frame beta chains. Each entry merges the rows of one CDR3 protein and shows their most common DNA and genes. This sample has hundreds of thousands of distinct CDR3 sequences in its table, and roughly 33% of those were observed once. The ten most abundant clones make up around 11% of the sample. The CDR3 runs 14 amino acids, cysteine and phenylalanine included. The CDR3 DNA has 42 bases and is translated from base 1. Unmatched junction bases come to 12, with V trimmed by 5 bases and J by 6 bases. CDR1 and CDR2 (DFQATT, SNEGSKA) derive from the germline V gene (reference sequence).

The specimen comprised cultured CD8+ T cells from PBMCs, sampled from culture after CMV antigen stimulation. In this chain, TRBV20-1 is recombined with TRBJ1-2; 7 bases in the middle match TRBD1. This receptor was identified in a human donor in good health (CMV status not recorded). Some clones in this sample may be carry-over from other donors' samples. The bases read TGCAGTGCTGGCATAGGGGGCGCAAAGGATGGCTACACCTTC. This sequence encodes CSAGIGGAKDGYTF.